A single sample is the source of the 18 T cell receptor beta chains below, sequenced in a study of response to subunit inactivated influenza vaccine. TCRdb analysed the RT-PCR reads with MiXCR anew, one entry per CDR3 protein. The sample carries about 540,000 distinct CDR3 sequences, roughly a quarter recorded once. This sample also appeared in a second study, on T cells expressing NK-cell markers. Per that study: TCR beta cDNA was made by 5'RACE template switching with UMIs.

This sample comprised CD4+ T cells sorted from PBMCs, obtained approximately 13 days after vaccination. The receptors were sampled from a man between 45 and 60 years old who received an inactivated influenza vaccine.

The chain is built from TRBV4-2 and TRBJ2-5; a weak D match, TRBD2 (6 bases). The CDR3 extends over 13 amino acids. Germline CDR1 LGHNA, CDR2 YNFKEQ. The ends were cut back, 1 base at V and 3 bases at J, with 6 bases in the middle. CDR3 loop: CASSQAGEETQYF. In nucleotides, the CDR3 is TGTGCCAGCAGCCAAGCGGGGGAAGAGACCCAGTACTTC.

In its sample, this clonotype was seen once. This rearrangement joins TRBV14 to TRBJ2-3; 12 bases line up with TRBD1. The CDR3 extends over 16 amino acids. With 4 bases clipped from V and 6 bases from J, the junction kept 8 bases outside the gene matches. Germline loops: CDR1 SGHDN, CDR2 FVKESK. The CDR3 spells CASSLGRDRGLDTQYF. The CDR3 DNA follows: TGTGCCAGCAGCCTCGGCCGGGACAGGGGGCTTGATACGCAGTATTTT.

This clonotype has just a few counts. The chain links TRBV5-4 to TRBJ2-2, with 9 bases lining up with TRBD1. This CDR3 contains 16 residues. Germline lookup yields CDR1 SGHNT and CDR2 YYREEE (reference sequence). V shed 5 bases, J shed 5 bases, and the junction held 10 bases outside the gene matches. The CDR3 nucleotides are TGTGCCAGCAGTCCAGACAGGGGGTTTCGGACCGGGGAGCTGTTTTTT. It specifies CASSPDRGFRTGELFF.

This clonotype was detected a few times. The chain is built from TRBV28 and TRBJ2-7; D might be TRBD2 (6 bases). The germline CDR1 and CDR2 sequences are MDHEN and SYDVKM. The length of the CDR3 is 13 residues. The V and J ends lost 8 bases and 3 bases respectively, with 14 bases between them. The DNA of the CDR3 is TGTGCCAGCCGCCGGGGAGGACGCTACGAGCAGTACTTC. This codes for CASRRGGRYEQYF.

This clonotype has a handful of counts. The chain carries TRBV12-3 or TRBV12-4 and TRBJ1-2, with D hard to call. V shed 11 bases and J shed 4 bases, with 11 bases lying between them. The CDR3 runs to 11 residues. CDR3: CACAGVYGYTF. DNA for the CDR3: TGTGCCTGCGCCGGGGTCTATGGCTACACCTTC.

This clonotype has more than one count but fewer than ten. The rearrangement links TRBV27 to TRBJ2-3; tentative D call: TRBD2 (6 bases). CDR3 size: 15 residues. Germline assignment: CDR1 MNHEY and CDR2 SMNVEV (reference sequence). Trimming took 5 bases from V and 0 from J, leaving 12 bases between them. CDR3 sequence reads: CASSPLALSTDTQYF. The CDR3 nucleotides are TGTGCCAGCAGTCCCCTAGCGCTTAGCACAGATACGCAGTATTTT.

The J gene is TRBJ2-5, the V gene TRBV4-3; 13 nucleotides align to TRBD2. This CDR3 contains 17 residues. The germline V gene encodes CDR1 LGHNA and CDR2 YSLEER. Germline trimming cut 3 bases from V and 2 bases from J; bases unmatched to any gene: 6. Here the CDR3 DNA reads TGCGCCAGCAGCCACAGACTAGCGGGGGGTAATCAAGAGACCCAGTACTTC. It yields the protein CASSHRLAGGNQETQYF.

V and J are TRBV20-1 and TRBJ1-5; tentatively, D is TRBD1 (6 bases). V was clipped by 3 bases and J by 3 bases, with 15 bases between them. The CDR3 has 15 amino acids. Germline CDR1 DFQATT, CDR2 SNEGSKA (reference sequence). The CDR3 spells CSARPSGHNNQPQHF. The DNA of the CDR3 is TGCAGTGCTAGGCCGTCGGGACACAACAATCAGCCCCAGCATTTT.

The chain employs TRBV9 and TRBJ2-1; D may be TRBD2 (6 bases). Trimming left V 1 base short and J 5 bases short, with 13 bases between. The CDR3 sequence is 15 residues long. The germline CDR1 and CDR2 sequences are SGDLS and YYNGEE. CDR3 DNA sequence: TGTGCCAGCAGCGTACAAGCGGGTCGAGACAATGAGCAGTTCTTC. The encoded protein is CASSVQAGRDNEQFF.

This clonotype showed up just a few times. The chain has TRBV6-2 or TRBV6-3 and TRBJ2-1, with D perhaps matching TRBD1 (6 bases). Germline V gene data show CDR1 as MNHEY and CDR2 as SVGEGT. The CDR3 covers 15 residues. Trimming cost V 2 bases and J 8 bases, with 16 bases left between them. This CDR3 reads CASSYTYRVGHEQFF. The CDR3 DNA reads TGTGCCAGCAGTTACACCTACAGGGTCGGTCATGAGCAGTTCTTC.

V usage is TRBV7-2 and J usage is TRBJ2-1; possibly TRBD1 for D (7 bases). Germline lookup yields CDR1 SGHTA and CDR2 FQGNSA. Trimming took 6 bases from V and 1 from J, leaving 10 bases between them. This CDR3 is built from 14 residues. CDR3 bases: TGTGCCAGCAGGGCGGGACAGTCCTACAATGAGCAGTTCTTC. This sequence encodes CASRAGQSYNEQFF.

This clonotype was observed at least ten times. The CDR3 DNA sequence: TGCGCCAGCAGCTTGGAACCAGGGAACCTCGGAAACACCATATATTTT. Encoded protein: CASSLEPGNLGNTIYF. This rearrangement joins TRBV5-1 to TRBJ1-3, with a tentative D call TRBD1 (5 bases). CDR1 SGHRS and CDR2 YFSETQ come from the germline V gene. CDR3 length equals 16 residues. V lost 0 bases, J lost 4 bases, and 14 bases lay in between.

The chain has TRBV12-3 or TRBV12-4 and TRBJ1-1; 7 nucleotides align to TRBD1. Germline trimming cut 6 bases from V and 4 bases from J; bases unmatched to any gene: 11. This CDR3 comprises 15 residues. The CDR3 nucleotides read TGTGCCAGCAGCCCGGGCGGTGCAGGGGGCACTGAAGCTTTCTTT. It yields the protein CASSPGGAGGTEAFF.

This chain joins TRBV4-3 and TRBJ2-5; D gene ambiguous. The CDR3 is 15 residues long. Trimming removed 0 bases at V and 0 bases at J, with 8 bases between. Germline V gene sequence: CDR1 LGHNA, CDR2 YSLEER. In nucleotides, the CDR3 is TGCGCCAGCAGCCAAGAATCCAGCAACCAAGAGACCCAGTACTTC. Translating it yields CASSQESSNQETQYF.

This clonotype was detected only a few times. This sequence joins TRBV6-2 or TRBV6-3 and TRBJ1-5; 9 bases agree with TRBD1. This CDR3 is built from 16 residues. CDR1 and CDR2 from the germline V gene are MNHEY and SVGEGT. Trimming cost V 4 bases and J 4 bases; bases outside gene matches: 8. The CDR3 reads CASSWAGTGRNQPQHF. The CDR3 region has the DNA TGTGCCAGCAGTTGGGCAGGGACAGGGAGGAATCAGCCCCAGCATTTT.

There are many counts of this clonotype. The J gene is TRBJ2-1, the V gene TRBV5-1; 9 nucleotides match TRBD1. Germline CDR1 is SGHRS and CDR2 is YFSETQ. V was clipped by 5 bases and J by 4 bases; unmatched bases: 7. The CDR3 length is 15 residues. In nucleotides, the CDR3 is TGCGCCAGCAGTCTCGGACAGGGGACTTACAATGAGCAGTTCTTC. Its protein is CASSLGQGTYNEQFF.

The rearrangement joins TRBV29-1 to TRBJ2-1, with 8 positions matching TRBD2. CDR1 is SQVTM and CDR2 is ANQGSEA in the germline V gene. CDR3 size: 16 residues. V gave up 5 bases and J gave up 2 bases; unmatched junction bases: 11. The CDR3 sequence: CSVNREGPVTYNEQFF. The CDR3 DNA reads TGCAGCGTTAACCGGGAGGGCCCCGTAACCTACAATGAGCAGTTCTTC.

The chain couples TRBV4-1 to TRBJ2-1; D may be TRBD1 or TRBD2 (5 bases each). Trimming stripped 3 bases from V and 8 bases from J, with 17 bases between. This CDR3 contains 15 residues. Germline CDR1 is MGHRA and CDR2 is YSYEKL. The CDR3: CASSQTQGPVDEQFF. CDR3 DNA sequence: TGCGCCAGCAGCCAGACGCAGGGACCCGTCGATGAGCAGTTCTTC.